Sequencing of this T cell receptor (beta chain) was carried out in a study of blood T cell repertoires in COVID-19. Whole-study context: The United States, Italy and Spain supplied acute and convalescent COVID-19 samples. Sample material is recorded as cDNA or gDNA derived from T cells, B-cell-depleted T cells, or PBMCs.

Per germline, CDR1 MGHRA and CDR2 YSYEKL. V lost 4 bases and J lost 0; bases outside the gene matches: 9. This CDR3 spans 18 amino acids. In the study's own analysis: From reference gene primer amplification, estimates of nucleated cell counts were derived. Measured with immunoSEQ multiplex PCR; TCRdb has only the in-frame clones, and not every one. The V and J calls and clone size come from that table; D and trimming were worked out from the DNA. The table has over 60,000 clones, more than 90% seen once. Specimen: peripheral blood. The chain has TRBV4-1 and TRBJ2-3; 11 positions match TRBD2. The source of this sequence is a human donor in a cohort sampled during active COVID-19. CDR3 nucleotides: TGCGCCAGCAGCCGGGTTCTTAGGACTAGCGGGAGCACAGATACGCAGTATTTT. Protein product: CASSRVLRTSGSTDTQYF.